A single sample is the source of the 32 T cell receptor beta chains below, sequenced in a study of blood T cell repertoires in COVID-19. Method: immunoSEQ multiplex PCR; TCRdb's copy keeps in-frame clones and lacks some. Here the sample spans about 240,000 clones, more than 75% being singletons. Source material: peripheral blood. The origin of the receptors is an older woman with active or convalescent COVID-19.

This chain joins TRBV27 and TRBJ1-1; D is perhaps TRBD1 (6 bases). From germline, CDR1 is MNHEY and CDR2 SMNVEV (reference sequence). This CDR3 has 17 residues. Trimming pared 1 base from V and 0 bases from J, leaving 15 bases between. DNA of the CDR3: TGTGCCAGCAGTTTATTGATCAGGGGAACAATGAACACTGAAGCTTTCTTT. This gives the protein CASSLLIRGTMNTEAFF.

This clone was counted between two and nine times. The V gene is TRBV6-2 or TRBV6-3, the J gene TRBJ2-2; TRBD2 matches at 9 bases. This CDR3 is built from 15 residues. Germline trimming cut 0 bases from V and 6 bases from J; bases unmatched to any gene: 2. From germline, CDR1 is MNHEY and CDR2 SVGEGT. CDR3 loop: CASSYSGLAPGELFF. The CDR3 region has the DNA TGTGCCAGCAGTTACTCGGGACTAGCCCCCGGGGAGCTGTTTTTT.

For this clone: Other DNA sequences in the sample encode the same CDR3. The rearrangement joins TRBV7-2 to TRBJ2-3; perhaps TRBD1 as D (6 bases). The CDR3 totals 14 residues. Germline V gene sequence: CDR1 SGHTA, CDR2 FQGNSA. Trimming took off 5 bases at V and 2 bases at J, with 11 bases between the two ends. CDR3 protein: CASSLGTSTDTQYF. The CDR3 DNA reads TGTGCCAGCAGCCTCGGGACATCCACAGATACGCAGTATTTT.

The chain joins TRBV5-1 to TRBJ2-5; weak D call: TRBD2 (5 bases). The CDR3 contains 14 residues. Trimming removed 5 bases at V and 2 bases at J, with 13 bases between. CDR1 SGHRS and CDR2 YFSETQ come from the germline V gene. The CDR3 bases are TGCGCCAGCAGTCCCGGACGGGAACAAGAGACCCAGTACTTC. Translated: CASSPGREQETQYF.

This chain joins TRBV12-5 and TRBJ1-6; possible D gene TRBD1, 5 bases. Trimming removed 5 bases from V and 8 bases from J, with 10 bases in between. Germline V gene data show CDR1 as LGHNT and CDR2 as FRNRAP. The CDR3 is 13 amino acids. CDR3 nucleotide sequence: TGTGCTAGTGGTCCGGAGGGGCATTCACCCCTCCACTTT. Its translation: CASGPEGHSPLHF.

The CDR3 DNA follows: TGTGCCAGCGGCGGGGTGATGGGGCAGTTCTTC. Protein product: CASGGVMGQFF. The J gene is TRBJ2-1, the V gene TRBV7-6; TRBD2 might be the D (6 bases). The CDR3 is 11 amino acids. Germline V gene data show CDR1 as SGHVS and CDR2 as FNYEAQ. Trimming took off 8 bases at V and 12 bases at J, with 14 bases between the two ends.

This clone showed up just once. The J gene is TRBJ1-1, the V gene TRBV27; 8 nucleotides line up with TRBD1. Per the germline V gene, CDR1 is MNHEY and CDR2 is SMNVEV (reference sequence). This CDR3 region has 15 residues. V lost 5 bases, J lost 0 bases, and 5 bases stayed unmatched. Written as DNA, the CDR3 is TGTGCCAGCAGTAAGTACAGGGGGATGAACACTGAAGCTTTCTTT. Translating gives CASSKYRGMNTEAFF.

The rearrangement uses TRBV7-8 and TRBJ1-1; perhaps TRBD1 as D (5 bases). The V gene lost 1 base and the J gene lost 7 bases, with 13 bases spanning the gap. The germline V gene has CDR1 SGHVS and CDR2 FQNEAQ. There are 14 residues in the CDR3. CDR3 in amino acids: CASSLEGVALEAFF. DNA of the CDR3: TGTGCCAGCAGCTTAGAAGGGGTCGCGCTTGAAGCTTTCTTT.

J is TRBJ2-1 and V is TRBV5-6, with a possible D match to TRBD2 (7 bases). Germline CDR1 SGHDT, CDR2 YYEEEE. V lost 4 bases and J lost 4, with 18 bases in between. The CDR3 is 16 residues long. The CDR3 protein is CASSPGEGVRYNEQFF. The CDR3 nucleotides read TGTGCCAGCAGCCCCGGGGAGGGGGTTCGTTACAATGAGCAGTTCTTC.

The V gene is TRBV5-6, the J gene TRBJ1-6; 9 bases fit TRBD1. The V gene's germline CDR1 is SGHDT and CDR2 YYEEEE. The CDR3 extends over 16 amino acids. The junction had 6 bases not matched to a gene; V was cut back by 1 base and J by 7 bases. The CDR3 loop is CASSLLQGAGNSPLHF. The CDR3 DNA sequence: TGTGCCAGCAGCTTGTTACAGGGGGCAGGCAATTCACCCCTCCACTTT. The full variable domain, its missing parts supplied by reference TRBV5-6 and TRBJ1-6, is DAGVTQSPTHLIKTRGQQVTLRCSPKSGHDTVSWYQQALGQGPQFIFQYYEEEERQRGNFPDRFSGHQFPNYSSELNVNALLLGDSALYLCASSLLQGAGNSPLHFGNGTRLTVT.

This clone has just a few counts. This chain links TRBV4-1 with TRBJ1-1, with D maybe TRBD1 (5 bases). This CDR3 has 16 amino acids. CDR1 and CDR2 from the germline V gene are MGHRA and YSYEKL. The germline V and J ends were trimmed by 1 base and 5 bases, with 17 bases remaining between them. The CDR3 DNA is TGCGCCAGCAGCCAAGTTAATCCGGGGGAGACAACTGAAGCTTTCTTT. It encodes CASSQVNPGETTEAFF.

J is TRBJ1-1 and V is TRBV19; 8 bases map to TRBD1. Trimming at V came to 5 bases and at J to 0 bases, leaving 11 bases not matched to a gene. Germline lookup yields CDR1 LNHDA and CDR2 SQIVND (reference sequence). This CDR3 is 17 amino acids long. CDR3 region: CASSPGQGTLLNTEAFF. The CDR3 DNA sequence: TGTGCCAGTAGTCCCGGACAGGGCACCCTTCTGAACACTGAAGCTTTCTTT.

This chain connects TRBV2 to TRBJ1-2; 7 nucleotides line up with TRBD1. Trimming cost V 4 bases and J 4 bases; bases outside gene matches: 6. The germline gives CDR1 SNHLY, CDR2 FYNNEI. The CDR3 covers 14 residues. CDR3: CASSGRQGGYGYTF. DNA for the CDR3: TGTGCCAGCAGTGGAAGACAGGGTGGCTATGGCTACACCTTC.

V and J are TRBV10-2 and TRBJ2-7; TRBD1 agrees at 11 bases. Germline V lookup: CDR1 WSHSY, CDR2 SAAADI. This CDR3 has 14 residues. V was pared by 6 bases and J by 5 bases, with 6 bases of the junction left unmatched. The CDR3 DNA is TGCGCCAGCAGATCGGGACAGGGGGGAGACGAGCAGTACTTC. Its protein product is CASRSGQGGDEQYF.

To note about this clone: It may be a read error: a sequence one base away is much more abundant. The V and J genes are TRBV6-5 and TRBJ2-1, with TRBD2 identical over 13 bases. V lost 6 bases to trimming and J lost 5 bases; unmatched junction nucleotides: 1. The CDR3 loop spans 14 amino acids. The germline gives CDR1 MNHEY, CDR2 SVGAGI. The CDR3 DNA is TGTGCCAGCAGCGGGACTAGCGGGAACAATGAGCAGTTCTTC. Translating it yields CASSGTSGNNEQFF.

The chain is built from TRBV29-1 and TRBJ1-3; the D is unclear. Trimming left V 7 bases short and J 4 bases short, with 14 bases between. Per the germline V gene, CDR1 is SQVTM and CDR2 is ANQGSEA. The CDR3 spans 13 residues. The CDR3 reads CSGSRDAGNTIYF. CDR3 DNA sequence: TGCAGCGGGAGCCGGGATGCAGGAAACACCATATATTTT.

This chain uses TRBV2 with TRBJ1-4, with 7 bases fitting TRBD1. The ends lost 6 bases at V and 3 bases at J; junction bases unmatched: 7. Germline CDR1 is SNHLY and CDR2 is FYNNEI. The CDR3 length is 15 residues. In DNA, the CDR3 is TGTGCCAGCAGCAAACAGGGGTTTCCTAATGAAAAACTGTTTTTT. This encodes CASSKQGFPNEKLFF.

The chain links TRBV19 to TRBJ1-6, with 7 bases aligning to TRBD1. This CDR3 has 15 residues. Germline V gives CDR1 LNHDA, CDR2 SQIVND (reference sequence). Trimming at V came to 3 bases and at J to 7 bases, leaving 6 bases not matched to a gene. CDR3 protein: CASSIRQGWNSPLHF. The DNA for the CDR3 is TGTGCCAGTAGTATCCGACAGGGATGGAATTCACCCCTCCACTTT. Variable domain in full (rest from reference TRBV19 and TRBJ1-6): DGGITQSPKYLFRKEGQNVTLSCEQNLNHDAMYWYRQDPGQGLRLIYYSQIVNDFQKGDIAEGYSVSREKKESFPLTVTSAQKNPTAFYLCASSIRQGWNSPLHFGNGTRLTVT.

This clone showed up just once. The CDR3 spells CASSLVAGGPTGELFF. The CDR3 bases are TGCGCCAGCAGCTTGGTGGCAGGGGGGCCCACCGGGGAGCTGTTTTTT. This chain joins TRBV5-1 and TRBJ2-2; TRBD1 is a possible D gene (7 bases). Germline V gene lookup returns CDR1 SGHRS and CDR2 YFSETQ. The CDR3 consists of 16 residues. V dropped 0 bases and J dropped 4 bases, with 13 bases sitting between them.

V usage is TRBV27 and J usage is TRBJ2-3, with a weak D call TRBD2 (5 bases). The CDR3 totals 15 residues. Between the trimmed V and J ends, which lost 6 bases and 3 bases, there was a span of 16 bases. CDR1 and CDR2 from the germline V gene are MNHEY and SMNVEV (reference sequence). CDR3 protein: CASRGTWGDTDTQYF. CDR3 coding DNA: TGTGCCAGCAGGGGAACGTGGGGAGATACAGATACGCAGTATTTT.

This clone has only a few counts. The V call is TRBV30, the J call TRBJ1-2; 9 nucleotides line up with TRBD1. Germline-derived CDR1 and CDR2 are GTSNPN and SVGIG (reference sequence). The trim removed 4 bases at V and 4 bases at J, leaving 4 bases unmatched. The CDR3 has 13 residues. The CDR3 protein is CAWNRDRAYGYTF. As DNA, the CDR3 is TGTGCCTGGAACCGGGACAGGGCCTATGGCTACACCTTC.

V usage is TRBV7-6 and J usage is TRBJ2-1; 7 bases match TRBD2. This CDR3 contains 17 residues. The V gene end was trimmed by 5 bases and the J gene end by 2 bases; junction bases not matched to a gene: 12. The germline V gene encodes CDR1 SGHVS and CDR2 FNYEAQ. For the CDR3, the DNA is TGTGCCAGCAGCCTGTTTGGGGGGGGGAATACCTACAATGAGCAGTTCTTC. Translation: CASSLFGGGNTYNEQFF.

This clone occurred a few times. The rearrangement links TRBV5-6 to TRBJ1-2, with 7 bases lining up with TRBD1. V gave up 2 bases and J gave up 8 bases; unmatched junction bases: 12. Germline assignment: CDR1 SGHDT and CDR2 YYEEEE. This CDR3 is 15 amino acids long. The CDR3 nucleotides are TGTGCCAGCAGCTTCCCCATACAGGGGCTAGGGGGCTACACCTTC. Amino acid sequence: CASSFPIQGLGGYTF.

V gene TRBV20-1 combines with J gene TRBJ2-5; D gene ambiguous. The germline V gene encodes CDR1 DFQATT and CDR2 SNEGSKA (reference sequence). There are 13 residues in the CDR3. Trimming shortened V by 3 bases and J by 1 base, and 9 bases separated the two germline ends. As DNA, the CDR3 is TGCAGTGCTAGTAGACAAAGCCAAGAGACCCAGTACTTC. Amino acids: CSASRQSQETQYF.

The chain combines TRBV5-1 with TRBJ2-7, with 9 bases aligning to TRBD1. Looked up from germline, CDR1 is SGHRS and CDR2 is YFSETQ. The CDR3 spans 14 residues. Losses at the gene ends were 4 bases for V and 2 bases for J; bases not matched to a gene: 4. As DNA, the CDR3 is TGCGCCAGCAGCACACAGGGGGCCCCCTACGAGCAGTACTTC. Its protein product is CASSTQGAPYEQYF.

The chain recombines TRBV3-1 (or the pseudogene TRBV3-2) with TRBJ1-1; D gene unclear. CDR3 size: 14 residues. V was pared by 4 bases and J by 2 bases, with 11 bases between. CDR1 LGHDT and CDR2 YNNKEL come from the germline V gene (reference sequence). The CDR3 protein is CASSPSAGNTEAFF. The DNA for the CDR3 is TGTGCCAGCAGCCCTTCCGCGGGTAACACTGAAGCTTTCTTT.

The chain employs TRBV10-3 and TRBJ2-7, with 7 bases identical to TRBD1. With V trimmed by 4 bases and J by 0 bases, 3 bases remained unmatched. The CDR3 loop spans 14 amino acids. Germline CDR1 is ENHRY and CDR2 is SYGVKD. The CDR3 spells CAISVGQSSYEQYF. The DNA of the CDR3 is TGTGCCATCAGTGTGGGACAGAGCTCCTACGAGCAGTACTTC.

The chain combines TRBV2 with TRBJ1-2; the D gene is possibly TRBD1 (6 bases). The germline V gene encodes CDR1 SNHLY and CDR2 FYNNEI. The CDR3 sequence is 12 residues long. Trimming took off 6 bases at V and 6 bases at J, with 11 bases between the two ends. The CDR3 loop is CASRGGRDGYTF. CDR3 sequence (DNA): TGTGCCAGCAGGGGGGGGCGAGATGGCTACACCTTC. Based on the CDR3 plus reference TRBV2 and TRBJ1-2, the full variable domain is EPEVTQTPSHQVTQMGQEVILRCVPISNHLYFYWYRQILGQKVEFLVSFYNNEISEKSEIFDDQFSVERPDGSNFTLKIRSTKLEDSAMYFCASRGGRDGYTFGSGTRLTVV.

Written as DNA, the CDR3 is TGTGCCAGCAGCCAATATCGACAGCGTCAGAACACTGAAGCTTTCTTT. Translating gives CASSQYRQRQNTEAFF. This chain links TRBV3-1 (or the pseudogene TRBV3-2) with TRBJ1-1; D perhaps matches TRBD1 (5 bases). Trimming removed 2 bases at V and 1 base at J, with 14 bases between. This CDR3 has 16 residues. Germline CDR1 is LGHDT and CDR2 is YNNKEL (reference sequence).

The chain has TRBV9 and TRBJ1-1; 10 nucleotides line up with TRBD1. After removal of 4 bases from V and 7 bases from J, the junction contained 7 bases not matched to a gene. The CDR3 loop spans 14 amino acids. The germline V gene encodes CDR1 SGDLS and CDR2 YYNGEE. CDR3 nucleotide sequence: TGTGCCAGCAGCCCCCGGACAGGGGGAAGTGAAGCTTTCTTT. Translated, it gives CASSPRTGGSEAFF.

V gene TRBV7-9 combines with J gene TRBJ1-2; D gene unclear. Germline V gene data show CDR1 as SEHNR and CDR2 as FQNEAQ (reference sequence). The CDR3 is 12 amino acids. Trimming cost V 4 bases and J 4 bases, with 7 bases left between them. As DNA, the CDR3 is TGTGCCAGCAGCTCTTTGGCCTATGGCTACACCTTC. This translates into CASSSLAYGYTF.

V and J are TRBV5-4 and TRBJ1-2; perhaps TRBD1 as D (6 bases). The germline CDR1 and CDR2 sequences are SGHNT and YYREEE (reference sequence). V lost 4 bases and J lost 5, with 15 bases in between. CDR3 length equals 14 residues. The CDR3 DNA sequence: TGTGCCAGCAGCGCACCGGGACAAGGGTATGGCTACACCTTC. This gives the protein CASSAPGQGYGYTF. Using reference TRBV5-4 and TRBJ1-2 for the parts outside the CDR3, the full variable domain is ETGVTQSPTHLIKTRGQQVTLRCSSQSGHNTVSWYQQALGQGPQFIFQYYREEENGRGNFPPRFSGLQFPNYSSELNVNALELDDSALYLCASSAPGQGYGYTFGSGTRLTVV.